The rows below give T cell receptor beta chains drawn from one sample of a study of control samples from healthy donors and cancer patients. Assay used: immunoSEQ multiplex PCR; TCRdb lists only in-frame clones, some missing. The sample holds 75,000 to 95,000 clones, approximately 88% seen once. The sequencing sample was made of PBMCs. Source of these receptors: a woman in her forties or fifties with colorectal cancer. Both conserved end residues are part of each CDR3. D genes are given only for firm matches. Size tells how often a clone was seen (once, few, many) or the class of an expanded clone, and some rows leave it out.

>TRBD1|.|TRBJ1-6|TRBV10-2
TGCGCCAGCAATCGGGACAGGGTTTCACCCCTCCACTTT
CASNRDRVSPLHF
>.|.|TRBJ2-6|TRBV6-2/TRBV6-3
TGTGCCAGCAGCACACGAGGGTCCTTCGGGGCCAACGTCCTGACTTTC
CASSTRGSFGANVLTF
>.|.|TRBJ1-1|TRBV3-1/TRBV3-2
TGTGCCAGCAGCCCCCGGACCAAACTGAACACTGAAGCTTTCTTT
CASSPRTKLNTEAFF
>.|.|TRBJ1-1|TRBV2
TGTGCCAGCAGTGGCAACAGGGAGGAGGCAAACACTGAAGCTTTCTTT
CASSGNREEANTEAFF
>.|.|TRBJ2-1|TRBV6-5
TGTGCCAGCAGCACCGGGGGCAATGAGCAGTTCTTC
CASSTGGNEQFF
>.|.|TRBJ1-1|TRBV18
TGTGCCAGCTCACCAGGACAAACGAACACTGAAGCTTTCTTT
CASSPGQTNTEAFF
>TRBD1|.|TRBJ2-1|TRBV6-5
TGTGCCTGCTCGACAGGGGGCCGCAATGAGCAGTTCTTC
CACSTGGRNEQFF
>TRBD1|once|TRBJ2-2|TRBV24-1
TGTGCCACCAGTGAGCACAGGGGAACCGGGGAGCTGTTTTTT
CATSEHRGTGELFF
>.|.|TRBJ2-6|TRBV5-1
TGCGCCAGCAGCCCTACGGGGGGCACTGGGGCCAACGTCCTGACTTTC
CASSPTGGTGANVLTF
>TRBD2|.|TRBJ2-1|TRBV18
TGTGCCAGCTCCCCTCCAAGCCGGGGGACTAACAATGAGCAGTTCTTC
CASSPPSRGTNNEQFF
>.|.|TRBJ1-5|TRBV19
TGTGCCAGTAGCCGGGGGGGCAATCAGCCCCAGCATTTT
CASSRGGNQPQHF
>.|.|TRBJ1-3|TRBV12-5
TGTGCTAGTGGTTTGGACAGGGAAAACACCATATATTTT
CASGLDRENTIYF
>.|.|TRBJ2-3|TRBV15
TGTGCCACCAGCAGCACGAGGGAAACAGATACGCAGTATTTT
CATSSTRETDTQYF
>TRBD1|.|TRBJ1-5|TRBV19
TGTGCCAGTAGCAGCAACACCGGACAGGGAAGCAATCAGCCCCAGCATTTT
CASSSNTGQGSNQPQHF
>.|.|TRBJ1-1|TRBV29-1
TGCAGCGTTGACACAGGGAGATGGACTGAAGCTTTCTTT
CSVDTGRWTEAFF
>.|.|TRBJ1-1|TRBV5-1
TGCGCCAGCAGCTTGGAAGGGGGCACTGAAGCTTTCTTT
CASSLEGGTEAFF
>.|.|TRBJ2-1|TRBV7-2
TGTGCCAGCAGCTTAGCTAGCGGCCTAAACAATGAGCAGTTCTTC
CASSLASGLNNEQFF
>TRBD1|.|TRBJ1-2|TRBV5-5
TGTGCCAGCAGCTTTGGGACAGGGGACTATGGCTACACCTTC
CASSFGTGDYGYTF
>TRBD2|.|TRBJ2-1|TRBV6-5
TGTGCCAGCAACCCGGGTAGCGGGGGTTACAATGAGCAGTTCTTC
CASNPGSGGYNEQFF
>TRBD1|.|TRBJ2-2|TRBV5-1
TGCGCCAGCAGCTTGGGGGACAGACCGAACACCGGGGAGCTGTTTTTT
CASSLGDRPNTGELFF
>.|.|TRBJ2-3|TRBV14
TGTGCCAGCAGCCAGGGACTTAACACAGATACGCAGTATTTT
CASSQGLNTDTQYF
>TRBD1|.|TRBJ1-1|TRBV28
TGTGCCAGCAGTCTCGGGACAGGGGGCACTGAAGCTTTCTTT
CASSLGTGGTEAFF
>TRBD1|.|TRBJ1-4|TRBV2
TGTGCCAGCAGAGGACAGGGGGCGCCTAATGAAAAACTGTTTTTT
CASRGQGAPNEKLFF
>TRBD1|.|TRBJ1-2|TRBV6-6
TGTGCCAGCAGTTACAGACAGGGGTATGGCTACACCTTC
CASSYRQGYGYTF
>TRBD1|.|TRBJ1-2|TRBV3-1/TRBV3-2
TGTGCCAGCAGCCAAGCGAACCTGAGGACAGGCGGCTACGGCTACACCTTC
CASSQANLRTGGYGYTF
>.|once|TRBJ1-1|TRBV4-1
TGCGCCAGCAGCCAAGGAAGGGGTGCGGCTTTCTTT
CASSQGRGAAFF
>.|few|TRBJ2-5|TRBV28
TGTGCCAGCAGTCCGCTTGACTGGGGGGCCCAGTACTTC
CASSPLDWGAQYF
>TRBD1|.|TRBJ2-2|TRBV30
TGTGCCTGGGACAGGGGGAACACCGGGGAGCTGTTTTTT
CAWDRGNTGELFF
>.|.|TRBJ1-1|TRBV7-8
TGTGCCAGCAGCTTAGCGGTGGGGGGCCTACGTGGCACTGAAGCTTTCTTT
CASSLAVGGLRGTEAFF
>TRBD1|.|TRBJ2-3|TRBV28
TGTGCCAGCAGAAGACAGGGATCAGATACGCAGTATTTT
CASRRQGSDTQYF
>.|.|TRBJ2-2|TRBV27
TGTGCCAGCAGTAGACTAGGGGGGGCCGGGGAGCTGTTTTTT
CASSRLGGAGELFF
>.|.|TRBJ1-2|TRBV4-3
TGCGCCAGCAGCCGCGGAGTAGCTAACTATGGCTACACCTTC
CASSRGVANYGYTF
>.|.|TRBJ1-2|TRBV19
TGTGCCAGTAGTTCGGCAGCGACTAACTATGGCTACACCTTC
CASSSAATNYGYTF
>.|.|TRBJ2-5|TRBV6-5
TGTGCCAGCAGTTACTCGTATATGGGGGCAGAGACCCAGTACTTC
CASSYSYMGAETQYF
>.|.|TRBJ2-1|TRBV18
TGTGCCAGCTCAGCAGATTACAATGAGCAGTTCTTC
CASSADYNEQFF
>TRBD1|.|TRBJ2-5|TRBV3-1/TRBV3-2
TGTGCCAGCAGCCAAGTTCACAGGGGGGAAGAGACCCAGTACTTC
CASSQVHRGEETQYF
>TRBD2|.|TRBJ2-1|TRBV2
TGTGCCAGCAGTGAACTACTAGCGGGGCTCGATGAGCAGTTCTTC
CASSELLAGLDEQFF
>TRBD1|.|TRBJ2-6|TRBV5-4
TGTGCCAGCAGCGCTAAAGGTCGACAGGGTTCATCTGGGGCCAACGTCCTGACTTTC
CASSAKGRQGSSGANVLTF
>.|.|TRBJ2-1|TRBV3-1/TRBV3-2
TGTGCCAGCAGCCAAGATCTTACAGACAGTAGCTCCTACAATGAGCAGTTCTTC
CASSQDLTDSSSYNEQFF
>.|.|TRBJ2-3|TRBV28
TGTGCCAGCAGTTTATATCCCGCGGGGTCAGATACGCAGTATTTT
CASSLYPAGSDTQYF
>.|.|TRBJ1-2|TRBV7-9
TGTGCCAGCAGCCCCATGGAGGAGTACGGTGGCTACACCTTC
CASSPMEEYGGYTF
>TRBD1|.|TRBJ1-1|TRBV7-2
TGTGCCAGCACCCGGGACAGTGGGGGGACTGAAGCTTTCTTT
CASTRDSGGTEAFF
>TRBD1|.|TRBJ1-1|TRBV12-3/TRBV12-4
TGTGCCAGCAGTTCCACTGGGACAGACGGAACCCTCTTT
CASSSTGTDGTLF
>.|.|TRBJ1-6|TRBV28
TGTGCCAGCAGCCCCTTTAGGAATTCACCCCTCCACTTT
CASSPFRNSPLHF
>TRBD1|once|TRBJ2-5|TRBV5-5
TGTGCCAGCAGCCGAGGGGGCCGGGAGACCCAGTACTTC
CASSRGGRETQYF
>TRBD2|.|TRBJ2-3|TRBV7-2
TGTGCCAGCAGCCTACCTAGGCTAGCGGGGGGGCTGGATACGCAGTATTTT
CASSLPRLAGGLDTQYF
>.|.|TRBJ2-2|TRBV5-1
TGCGCCAGCAGCTTGGACCACACCGGGGAGCTGTTTTTT
CASSLDHTGELFF
>TRBD2|.|TRBJ2-4|TRBV18
TGTGCCAGCTCACTACGGGAGGAAAACATTCAGTACTTC
CASSLREENIQYF
>.|once|TRBJ1-2|TRBV20-1
TGCAGTGCTCGACAGCTTGGGTACACCTTC
CSARQLGYTF
>.|once|TRBJ2-1|TRBV11-1
TGTGCCAGCAGCTCCGGGGGTTACTCCTACAATGAGCAGTTCTTC
CASSSGGYSYNEQFF
>TRBD1|once|TRBJ1-3|TRBV5-1
TGCGCCAGCAGCTTGGCCGACAGGGGATTTGGAAACACCATATATTTT
CASSLADRGFGNTIYF
>.|.|TRBJ2-1|TRBV4-3
TGCGCCAGCAGCCAAGATCGGGGTAAATATGAGCAGTTCTTC
CASSQDRGKYEQFF
>TRBD2|.|TRBJ2-1|TRBV5-1
TGCGCCAGCTATAGCGGGGGTGTATACAATGAGCAGTTCTTC
CASYSGGVYNEQFF
>.|once|TRBJ1-3|TRBV24-1
TGTGCCACCAGTGATGGGGCTGGAAACACCATATATTTT
CATSDGAGNTIYF
>.|.|TRBJ1-1|TRBV5-1
TGCGCCAGCAGCCTTACCCAGGCTTTGAACACTGAAGCTTTCTTT
CASSLTQALNTEAFF
>TRBD2|.|TRBJ2-5|TRBV2
TGTGCCAGCACCAGGACTAGCGGCATTCAAGAGACCCAGTACTTC
CASTRTSGIQETQYF
>.|.|TRBJ1-3|TRBV6-6
TGTGCCAGCAGTGACGACAGGAGCTCTGGAAACACCATATATTTT
CASSDDRSSGNTIYF
>TRBD1|.|TRBJ1-1|TRBV6-4
TGTGCCAGCAGCGCTGACAGGGGGAACACTGAAGCTTTCTTT
CASSADRGNTEAFF
>.|.|TRBJ1-3|TRBV5-1
TGCGCCAGCAGCTCCCTACAGGGTAACGGAAACACCATATATTTT
CASSSLQGNGNTIYF
>.|few|TRBJ2-5|TRBV7-2
TGTGCCAGCAGCTTAGGGACGCAGGGGAAGACCCAGTACTTC
CASSLGTQGKTQYF